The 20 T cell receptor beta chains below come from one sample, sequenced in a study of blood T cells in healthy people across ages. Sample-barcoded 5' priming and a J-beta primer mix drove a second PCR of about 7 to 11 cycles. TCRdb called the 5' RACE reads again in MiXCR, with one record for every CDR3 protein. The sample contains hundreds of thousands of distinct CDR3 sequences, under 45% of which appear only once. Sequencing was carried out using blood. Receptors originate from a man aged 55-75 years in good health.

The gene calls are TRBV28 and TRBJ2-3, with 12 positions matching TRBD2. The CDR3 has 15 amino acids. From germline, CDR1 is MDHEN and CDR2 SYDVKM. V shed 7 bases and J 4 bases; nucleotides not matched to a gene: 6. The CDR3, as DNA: TGTGCCAGCACCACTAGCGGGGGGATGGCAGATACGCAGTATTTT. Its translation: CASTTSGGMADTQYF. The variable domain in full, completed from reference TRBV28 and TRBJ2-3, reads DVKVTQSSRYLVKRTGEKVFLECVQDMDHENMFWYRQDPGLGLRLIYFSYDVKMKEKGDIPEGYSVSREKKERFSLILESASTNQTSMYLCASTTSGGMADTQYFGPGTRLTVL.

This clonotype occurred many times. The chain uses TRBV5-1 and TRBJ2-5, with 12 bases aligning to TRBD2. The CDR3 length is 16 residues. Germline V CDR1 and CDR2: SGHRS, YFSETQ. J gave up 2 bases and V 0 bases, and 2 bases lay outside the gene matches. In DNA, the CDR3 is TGCGCCAGCAGCTTGGCACTAGCGGGGGGACAAGAGACCCAGTACTTC. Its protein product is CASSLALAGGQETQYF.

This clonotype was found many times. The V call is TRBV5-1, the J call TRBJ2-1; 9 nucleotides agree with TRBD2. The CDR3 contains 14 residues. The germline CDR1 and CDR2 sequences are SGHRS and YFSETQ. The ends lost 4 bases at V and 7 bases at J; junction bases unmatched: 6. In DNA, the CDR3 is TGCGCCAGCAGCCCCGGGACTAGCATGAATGAGCAGTTCTTC. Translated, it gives CASSPGTSMNEQFF.

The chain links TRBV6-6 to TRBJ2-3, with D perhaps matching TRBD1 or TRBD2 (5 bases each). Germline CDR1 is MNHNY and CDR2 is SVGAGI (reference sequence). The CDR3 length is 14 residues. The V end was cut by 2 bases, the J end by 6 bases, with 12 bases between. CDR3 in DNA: TGTGCCAGCAGTTACCAGGGACCGCTGGATACGCAGTATTTT. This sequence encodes CASSYQGPLDTQYF.

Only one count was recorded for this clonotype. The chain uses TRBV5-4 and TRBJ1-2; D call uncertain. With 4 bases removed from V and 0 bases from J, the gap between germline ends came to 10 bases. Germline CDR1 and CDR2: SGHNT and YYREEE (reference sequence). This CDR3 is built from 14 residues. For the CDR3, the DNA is TGTGCCAGCAGCGCGGCAGGTGCTAACTATGGCTACACCTTC. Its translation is CASSAAGANYGYTF.

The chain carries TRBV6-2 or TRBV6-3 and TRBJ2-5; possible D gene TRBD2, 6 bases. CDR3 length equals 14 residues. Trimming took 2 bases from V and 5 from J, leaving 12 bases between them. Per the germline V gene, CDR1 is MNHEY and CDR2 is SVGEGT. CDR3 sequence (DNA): TGTGCCAGCAGTTACGGGACTCGACTGGAGACCCAGTACTTC. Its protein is CASSYGTRLETQYF.

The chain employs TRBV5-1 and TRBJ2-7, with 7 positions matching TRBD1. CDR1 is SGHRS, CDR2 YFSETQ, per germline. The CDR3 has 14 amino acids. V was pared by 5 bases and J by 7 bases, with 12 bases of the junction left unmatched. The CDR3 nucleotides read TGCGCCAGCAGGAACACAGGGGTCGTAAATGAGCAGTACTTC. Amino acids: CASRNTGVVNEQYF.

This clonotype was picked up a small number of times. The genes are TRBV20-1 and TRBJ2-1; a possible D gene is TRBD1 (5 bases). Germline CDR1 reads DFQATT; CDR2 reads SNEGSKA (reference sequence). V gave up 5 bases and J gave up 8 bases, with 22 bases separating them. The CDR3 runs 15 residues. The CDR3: CSAPSYRFSMDEQFF. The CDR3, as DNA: TGCAGTGCTCCGTCTTACAGGTTCTCTATGGATGAGCAGTTCTTC.

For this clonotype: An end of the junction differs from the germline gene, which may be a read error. CDR3 nucleotide sequence: TGTGCCAGCAGCCTCATCCAGGGGGTTTACAGTGAGCAGTTCTTC. Protein sequence: CASSLIQGVYSEQFF. This sequence joins TRBV11-2 and TRBJ2-1, with 7 bases fitting TRBD1. This CDR3 is built from 15 residues. Looked up from germline, CDR1 is SGHAT and CDR2 is FQNNGV.

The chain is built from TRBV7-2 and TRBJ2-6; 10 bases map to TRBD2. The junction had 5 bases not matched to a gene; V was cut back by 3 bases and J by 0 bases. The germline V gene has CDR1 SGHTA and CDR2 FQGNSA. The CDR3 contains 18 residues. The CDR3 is CASSFTSGAFSGANVLTF. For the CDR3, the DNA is TGTGCCAGCAGCTTCACTAGCGGGGCGTTCTCTGGGGCCAACGTCCTGACTTTC.

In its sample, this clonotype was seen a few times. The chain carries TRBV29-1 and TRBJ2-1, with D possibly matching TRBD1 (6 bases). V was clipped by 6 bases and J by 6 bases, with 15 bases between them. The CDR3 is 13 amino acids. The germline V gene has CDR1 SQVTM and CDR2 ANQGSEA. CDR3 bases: TGCAGCGTGCCAATTCAGGGGTTCAATGAGCAGTTCTTC. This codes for CSVPIQGFNEQFF.

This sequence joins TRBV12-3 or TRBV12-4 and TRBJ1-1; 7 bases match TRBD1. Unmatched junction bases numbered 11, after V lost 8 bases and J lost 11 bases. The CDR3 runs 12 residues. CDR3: CASGQDRNQAFF. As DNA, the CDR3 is TGTGCCAGCGGACAGGACAGGAACCAGGCTTTCTTT.

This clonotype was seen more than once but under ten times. CDR3 residues: CSAERQGGGNIQYF. The CDR3 nucleotides are TGCAGTGCGGAAAGGCAGGGGGGAGGAAACATTCAGTACTTC. The chain has TRBV20-1 and TRBJ2-4; D is perhaps TRBD1 (7 bases). V lost 6 bases and J 6 bases, leaving 18 bases between the germline ends. Germline V CDR1 and CDR2: DFQATT, SNEGSKA (reference sequence). This CDR3 contains 14 residues.

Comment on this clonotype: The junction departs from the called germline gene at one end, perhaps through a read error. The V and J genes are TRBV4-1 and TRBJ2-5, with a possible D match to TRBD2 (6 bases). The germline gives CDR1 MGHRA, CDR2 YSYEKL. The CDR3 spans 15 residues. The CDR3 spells CVSSQPGTPEETQYF. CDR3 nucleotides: TGCGTCAGCAGCCAGCCCGGGACTCCTGAAGAGACCCAGTACTTC.

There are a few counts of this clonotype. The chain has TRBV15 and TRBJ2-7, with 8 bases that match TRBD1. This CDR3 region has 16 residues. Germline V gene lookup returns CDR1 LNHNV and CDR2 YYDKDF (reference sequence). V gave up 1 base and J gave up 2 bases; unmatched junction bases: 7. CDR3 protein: CATSRAPWGQAYEQYF. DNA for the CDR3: TGTGCCACCAGCAGAGCGCCGTGGGGACAGGCCTACGAGCAGTACTTC.

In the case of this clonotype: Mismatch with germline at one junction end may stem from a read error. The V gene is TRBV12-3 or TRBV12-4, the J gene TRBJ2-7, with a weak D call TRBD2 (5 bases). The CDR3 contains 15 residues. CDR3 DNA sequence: TGTGCCTGCAGCCCCGGGATGGGGAACCACTACGAGCAGTACTTC. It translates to CACSPGMGNHYEQYF.

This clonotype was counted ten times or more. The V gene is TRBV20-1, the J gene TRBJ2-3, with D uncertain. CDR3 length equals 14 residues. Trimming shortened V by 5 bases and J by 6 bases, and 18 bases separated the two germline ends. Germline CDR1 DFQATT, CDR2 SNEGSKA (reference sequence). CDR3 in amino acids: CSAVKASSRDTQYF. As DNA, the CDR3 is TGCAGTGCTGTCAAAGCTAGTTCACGGGATACGCAGTATTTT.

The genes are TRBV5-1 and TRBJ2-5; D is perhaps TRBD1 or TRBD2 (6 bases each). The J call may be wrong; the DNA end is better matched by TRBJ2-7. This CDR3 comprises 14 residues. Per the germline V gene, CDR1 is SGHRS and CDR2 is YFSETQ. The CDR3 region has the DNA TGCGCCAGCAGTTCCGGGGGCCGATACTACGAGCAGTACTTC. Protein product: CASSSGGRYYEQYF.

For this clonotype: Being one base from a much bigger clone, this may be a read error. The CDR3 here is CASGKNKGNYEQYF. The CDR3, as DNA: TGTGCCAGCGGCAAGAATAAAGGGAACTACGAGCAGTACTTC. The chain has TRBV3-1 and TRBJ2-7; D gene unclear. V lost 8 bases and J lost 3, with 17 bases in between. This CDR3 is built from 14 residues. Per the germline V gene, CDR1 is LGHDT and CDR2 is YNNKEL (reference sequence).

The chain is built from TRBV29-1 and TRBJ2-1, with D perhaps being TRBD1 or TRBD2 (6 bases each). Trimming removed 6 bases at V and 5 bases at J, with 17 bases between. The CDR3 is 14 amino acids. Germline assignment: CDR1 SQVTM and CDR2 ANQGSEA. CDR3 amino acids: CSVRGATTDNEQFF. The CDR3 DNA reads TGCAGCGTGAGGGGGGCAACGACCGACAATGAGCAGTTCTTC.